A single sample is the source of the 5 T cell receptor beta chains below, sequenced in a study of early T cells in non-severe SARS-CoV-2 infection. TCRdb analysed the 5' RACE reads with MiXCR anew, one entry per CDR3 protein. The profile shows approximately 70,000 distinct CDR3 sequences, 5% of them singletons. The sequences come from whole blood, collected at baseline. Receptors originate from an adult who was a healthcare worker with PCR-confirmed SARS-CoV-2 infection or an uninfected control (not recorded which).

This clonotype came up many times. The gene calls are TRBV13 and TRBJ2-3, with 10 positions matching TRBD2. The CDR3 extends over 16 amino acids. V dropped 5 bases and J dropped 4; count of bases not matched to a gene: 9. Germline lookup yields CDR1 PRHDT and CDR2 FYEKMQ (reference sequence). The CDR3 DNA reads as TGTGCCAGCAGCCCGAAGCGGGAGGGACCCCCAGATACGCAGTATTTT. It codes for CASSPKREGPPDTQYF.

This clonotype was detected many times. The J gene is TRBJ2-1, the V gene TRBV7-9; 10 bases match TRBD1. This CDR3 region has 13 residues. Germline lookup yields CDR1 SEHNR and CDR2 FQNEAQ (reference sequence). Germline trimming cut 5 bases from V and 12 bases from J; bases unmatched to any gene: 7. The CDR3 region has the DNA TGTGCCAGCAGCCGACAGGGGGCGGCGGGGCAGTTCTTC. Amino acid sequence: CASSRQGAAGQFF.

This clonotype was picked up many times. The CDR3 loop is CSAHTGDNYGYTF. Written as DNA, the CDR3 is TGCAGTGCCCATACAGGGGATAACTATGGCTACACCTTC. The chain recombines TRBV20-1 with TRBJ1-2; 7 nucleotides agree with TRBD1. J was trimmed by 1 base and V by 6 bases; bases with no gene match: 5. Germline-derived CDR1 and CDR2 are DFQATT and SNEGSKA (reference sequence). This CDR3 is built from 13 residues.

This clonotype was detected ten times or more. The V gene is TRBV20-1, the J gene TRBJ2-7; D call uncertain. V gave up 3 bases and J gave up 4 bases, with 13 bases separating them. CDR1 is DFQATT, CDR2 SNEGSKA, per germline (reference sequence). There are 13 residues in the CDR3. CDR3 DNA sequence: TGCAGTGCTAGTCGGTCTAGATTGTACGAGCAGTACTTC. It encodes CSASRSRLYEQYF.

This clonotype has only a few counts. This rearrangement joins TRBV6-1 to TRBJ2-3, with 7 bases matching TRBD2. The V and J ends lost 4 bases and 2 bases, in that order; junction bases with no gene match: 6. Germline V gene data show CDR1 as MNHNS and CDR2 as SASEGT. This CDR3 is built from 15 residues. In DNA form, the CDR3 reads TGTGCCAGCAGTGTAGCTAGCGGATACACAGATACGCAGTATTTT. This codes for CASSVASGYTDTQYF.